The sequence of this T cell receptor (beta chain) was determined in a study of regulatory T cells in long-lasting Graves disease. The CDR3 has 13 amino acids. V was clipped by 9 bases and J by 3 bases, with 14 bases between them. Germline assignment: CDR1 ENHRY and CDR2 SYGVKD. This clonotype was seen ten or more times. The antigen remains unidentified. Study-level findings and limits: Relative to new patients (under 1,000), persistent patients exhibited greater sharing of public clonotypes (2,741). Newly diagnosed disease favored TRBV20-1 and TRBJ2-1 over persistent disease.

Documented time point: newly diagnosed GD, antithyroid drugs for less than 3 months. The TCR library was prepared using RNA isolated from PBMCs. Investigators prepared the TCR beta libraries by applying iRepertoire HTBI primers and Arm-PCR of CDR3 regions. TCRdb passed the multiplex PCR reads through MiXCR, listing each CDR3 protein once. The sample lists about 470,000 distinct CDR3 sequences; 16% were seen once. These sequences were also reported in another study, on T cells in Graves' hyperthyroidism and ophthalmopathy. That study reports: Patients were excluded because of uncontrolled infection, other autoimmune disease, pregnancy or lactation.

The J gene is TRBJ1-1, the V gene TRBV10-3; weak D call: TRBD1 (5 bases). This sequence originates from a man aged 35 to 55 with Graves disease. Here the sequenced sample was peripheral blood mononuclear cells (PBMCs), taken at new diagnosis, from a patient treated with antithyroid drugs. The CDR3 is CAMRKTEDTEAFF. The CDR3 bases are TGTGCCATGAGGAAGACAGAGGACACTGAAGCTTTCTTT.